This T cell receptor beta chain was captured by sequencing in a study of OX40 agonist ivuxolimab in advanced cancers. Overall study context: As their treatment, patients were administered ivuxolimab, an agonistic anti-OX40 (CD134) antibody. The study's findings and limits: Dose levels from 0.1 to 3.0 mg/kg saw CD4+ and CD8+ blood T cells expand clonally by week 6. Clonal expansion in partial responders at 0.1-3.0 mg/kg ranked among the lowest. Antigen specificity was not determined for the expanded peripheral T cells.

For this clone: Its antigen is not identified.

The V end lost 3 bases, the J end lost 8 bases, and 13 bases lay between the germline ends. Germline lookup yields CDR1 KGHSH and CDR2 LQKENI. The CDR3 is 13 residues long. Libraries were prepared by immunoSEQ multiplex PCR; TCRdb keeps only in-frame clonotypes and omits some of them. This repertoire shows tens of thousands of clones, more than 80% found once; its top ten account for over 0.4%. Sequenced here: CD4+ or CD8+ T cells sorted from blood, sampled in a trial of the OX40 agonist ivuxolimab. The sequence came from an adult with an advanced solid tumor such as melanoma, head and neck, liver or kidney cancer. V usage is TRBV18 and J usage is TRBJ1-2; D is perhaps TRBD1 (5 bases). CDR3 amino acids: CASSPDKSGGYTF. In DNA, the CDR3 is TGTGCCAGCTCACCGGACAAGTCGGGCGGCTACACCTTC. Complete variable domain (other parts from reference TRBV18 and TRBJ1-2): NAGVMQNPRHLVRRRGQEARLRCSPMKGHSHVYWYRQLPEEGLKFMVYLQKENIIDESGMPKERFSAEFPKEGPSILRIQQVVRGDSAAYFCASSPDKSGGYTFGSGTRLTVV.